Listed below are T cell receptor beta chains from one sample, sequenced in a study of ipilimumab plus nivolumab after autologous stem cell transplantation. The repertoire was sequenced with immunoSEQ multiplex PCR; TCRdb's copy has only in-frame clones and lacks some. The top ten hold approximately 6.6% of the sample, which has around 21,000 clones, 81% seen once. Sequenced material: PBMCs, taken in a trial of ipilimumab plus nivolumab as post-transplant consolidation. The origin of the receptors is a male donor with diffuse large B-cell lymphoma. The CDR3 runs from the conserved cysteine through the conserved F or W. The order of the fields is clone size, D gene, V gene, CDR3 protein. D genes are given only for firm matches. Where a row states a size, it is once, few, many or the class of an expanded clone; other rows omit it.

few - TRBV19 CALGYTGNTEAFF
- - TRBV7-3 CASSLTVNSPLHF
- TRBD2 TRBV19 CASSSRLAGAYETQYF
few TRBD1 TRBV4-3 CASSPQGAGEQYF
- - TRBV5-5 CASSLAQGEWETQYF
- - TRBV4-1 CASSRGLSVDEKLFF
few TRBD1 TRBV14 CASSLRGSYGYTF
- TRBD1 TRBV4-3 CASSQELRQGAEYGYTF
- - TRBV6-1 CASRPTRGADEQYF
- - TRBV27 CASSLIQGSVKLFF